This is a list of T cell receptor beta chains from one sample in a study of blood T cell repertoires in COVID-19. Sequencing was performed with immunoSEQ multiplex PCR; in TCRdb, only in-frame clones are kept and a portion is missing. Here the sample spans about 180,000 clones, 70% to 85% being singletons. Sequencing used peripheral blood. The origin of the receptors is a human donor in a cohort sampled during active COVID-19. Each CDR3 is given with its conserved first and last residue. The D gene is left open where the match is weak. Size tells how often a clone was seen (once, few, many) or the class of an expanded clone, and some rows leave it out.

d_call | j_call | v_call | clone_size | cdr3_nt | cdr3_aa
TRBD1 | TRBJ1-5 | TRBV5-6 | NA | TGTGCCAGCAGCTTTGGACAGGGTAGTCAGCCCCAGCATTTT | CASSFGQGSQPQHF
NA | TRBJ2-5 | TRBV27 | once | TGTGCCAGCAGTCCAGGGTGGGGAACCGAGACCCAGTACTTC | CASSPGWGTETQYF
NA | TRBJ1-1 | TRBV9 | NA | TGTGCCAGCAGCGGAACAGGGTTCGCTGAAGCTTTCTTT | CASSGTGFAEAFF
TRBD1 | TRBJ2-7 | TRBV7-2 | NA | TGTGCCAGCAGCACCCGACAGGGGGGAACCTACGAGCAGTACTTC | CASSTRQGGTYEQYF
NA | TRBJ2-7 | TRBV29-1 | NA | TGCAGCGTTGAACCAACCGACAGCTACGAGCAGTACTTC | CSVEPTDSYEQYF
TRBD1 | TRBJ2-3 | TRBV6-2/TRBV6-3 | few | TGTGCCAGCAGTTCACCCCGGGACAGGGGAGCAGATACGCAGTATTTT | CASSSPRDRGADTQYF
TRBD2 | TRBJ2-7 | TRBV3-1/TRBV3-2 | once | TGTGCCAGCAGCCAAGTCGGGGGGAGCTCCTACGAGCAGTACTTC | CASSQVGGSSYEQYF
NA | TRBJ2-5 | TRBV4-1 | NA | TGCGCCAGCAGCCAAGTAGGTGACGGGGAGACCCAGTACTTC | CASSQVGDGETQYF
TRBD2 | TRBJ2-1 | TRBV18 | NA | TGTGCCAGCTCACCACCGGGACTAGCGGGTTCCAATGAGCAGTTCTTC | CASSPPGLAGSNEQFF
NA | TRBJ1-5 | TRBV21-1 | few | TGTGCCAGCAGCAAAGCTCGAGATTGCAATCAGCCCCAGCATTTT | CASSKARDCNQPQHF
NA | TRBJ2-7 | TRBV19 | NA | TGTGCCAGTAGTCCCAGACAGGTCGACCCTTTAGAGCAGTACTTC | CASSPRQVDPLEQYF
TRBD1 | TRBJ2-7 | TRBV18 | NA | TGTGCCAGCTCAAAAGGGACAGGGTCGTACGAGCAGTACTTC | CASSKGTGSYEQYF
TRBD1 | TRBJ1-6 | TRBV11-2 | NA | TGTGCCAGCAGCTTATTCCGGGACAGAACCTATAATTCACCCCTCCACTTT | CASSLFRDRTYNSPLHF
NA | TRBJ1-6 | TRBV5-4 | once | TGTGCCAGCAGCTTGGGACAAGGTGACTCACCCCTCCACTTT | CASSLGQGDSPLHF
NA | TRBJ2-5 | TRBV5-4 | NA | TGTGCCAGCAGCCCTGGAGGGGTGCGGGAGACCCAGTACTTC | CASSPGGVRETQYF
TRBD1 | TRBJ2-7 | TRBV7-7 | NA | TGTGCCAGCAGCTTAGAGTCGACAGGGGCTCAATCTTACGAGCAGTACTTC | CASSLESTGAQSYEQYF
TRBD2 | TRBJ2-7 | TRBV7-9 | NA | TGTGCCAGCAGCTTAGGTCGACTAGCGGGGGGCTACGAGCAGTACTTC | CASSLGRLAGGYEQYF
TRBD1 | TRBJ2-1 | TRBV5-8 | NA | TGTGCCAGCAGCCGGGACAGGGGAGACGAGCAGTTCTTC | CASSRDRGDEQFF
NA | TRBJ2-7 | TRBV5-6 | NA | TGTGCCAGCAGCTTGGAGGGGCGCAGGTTCGGGGAGCAGTACTTC | CASSLEGRRFGEQYF
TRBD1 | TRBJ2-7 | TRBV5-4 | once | TGTGCCAGCAGCGTCACAGGGGCCTCCTACGAGCAGTACTTC | CASSVTGASYEQYF
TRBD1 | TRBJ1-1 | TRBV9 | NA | TGTGCCAGCAGCGTAGAGGGGGCCAGGAACACTGAAGCTTTCTTT | CASSVEGARNTEAFF
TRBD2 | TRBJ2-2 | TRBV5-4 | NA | TGTGCCAGCAGCACACCTAGCGGACCTACGGCCGGGGAGCTGTTTTTT | CASSTPSGPTAGELFF
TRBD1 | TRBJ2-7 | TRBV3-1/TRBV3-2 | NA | TGTGCCAGCAGGAAGTCCGGGACAGGGGTTTTCTACGAGCAGTACTTC | CASRKSGTGVFYEQYF
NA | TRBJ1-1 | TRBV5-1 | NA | TGCGCCAGCAGCTTTAATCAGGGGCGGAACACTGAAGCTTTCTTT | CASSFNQGRNTEAFF
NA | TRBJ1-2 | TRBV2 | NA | TGTGCCAGCAGGAGCCTGGAGGGGAACTATGGCTACACCTTC | CASRSLEGNYGYTF
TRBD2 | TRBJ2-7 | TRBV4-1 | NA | TGCGCCAGCAGCCAAGAAGGACTAGCGCGGGGAGGTTCCTACGAGCAGTACTTC | CASSQEGLARGGSYEQYF
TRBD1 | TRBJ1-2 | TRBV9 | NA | TGTGCCAGCAGCGCCGGGACAGGGGGCGGCTATGGCTACACCTTC | CASSAGTGGGYGYTF
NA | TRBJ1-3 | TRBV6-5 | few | TGTGCCAGCAGAAACAGGAACTCTGGAAACACCATATATTTT | CASRNRNSGNTIYF
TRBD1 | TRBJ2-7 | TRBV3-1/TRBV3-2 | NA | TGTGCCAGCAGCCAGAAGTGGCAAGGGGGCTTAGAGCAGTACTTC | CASSQKWQGGLEQYF
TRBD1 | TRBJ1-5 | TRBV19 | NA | TGTGCCACACTCGAAGACAGGGCCTATAGCAATCAGCCCCAGCATTTT | CATLEDRAYSNQPQHF
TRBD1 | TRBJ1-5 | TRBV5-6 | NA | TGTGCCAGCAGCGAATGGACAGGCCAAAGCAATCAGCCCCAGCATTTT | CASSEWTGQSNQPQHF
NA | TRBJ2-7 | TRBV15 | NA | TGTGCCACCAGCAGAGATCTTCCGTTGGAGCAGTACTTC | CATSRDLPLEQYF
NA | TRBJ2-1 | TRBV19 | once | TGTGCCAGTAGTATTGCACAGACGAACAATGAGCAGTTCTTC | CASSIAQTNNEQFF
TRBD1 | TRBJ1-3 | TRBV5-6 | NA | TGTGCCAGCAGCATTACAGGGGGAACTGGAAACACCATATATTTT | CASSITGGTGNTIYF